These 16 T cell receptor beta chains were all obtained from the same sample, sequenced in a study of blood T cell repertoires in COVID-19. Assay used: immunoSEQ multiplex PCR; TCRdb lists only in-frame clones, some missing. The repertoire holds approximately 85,000 clones, with about 85% as singletons. Sequences were obtained from peripheral blood. The receptors derive from a woman aged 45 to 65 with active or convalescent COVID-19.

The chain has TRBV12-3 or TRBV12-4 and TRBJ2-5, with D possibly matching TRBD2 (5 bases). Trimming shortened V by 2 bases and J by 14 bases, and 12 bases separated the two germline ends. The CDR3 is 11 residues long. CDR3 in DNA: TGTGCCAGCAGTTTAAGGACTTCGATTTACTTC. Translated, it gives CASSLRTSIYF.

In its sample, this clone was seen once. The chain is built from TRBV3-1 (or the pseudogene TRBV3-2) and TRBJ1-5, with D possibly matching TRBD1 (5 bases). The germline V gene has CDR1 LGHDT and CDR2 YNNKEL (reference sequence). CDR3 length: 14 amino acids. With 1 base removed from V and 5 bases from J, the gap between germline ends came to 9 bases. The CDR3 DNA sequence: TGTGCCAGCAGCCAAGGGACAAGGTATCAGCCCCAGCATTTT. Its translation: CASSQGTRYQPQHF.

V and J are TRBV2 and TRBJ1-5, with 10 bases identical to TRBD1. V shed 6 bases, J shed 6 bases, and the junction held 5 bases outside the gene matches. Per the germline V gene, CDR1 is SNHLY and CDR2 is FYNNEI. CDR3 length equals 14 residues. The CDR3: CASRGTGDGQPQHF. The CDR3 bases are TGTGCCAGCAGGGGGACAGGGGACGGTCAGCCCCAGCATTTT.

The V and J genes are TRBV19 and TRBJ1-5; 8 nucleotides agree with TRBD1. V lost 7 bases to trimming and J lost 0 bases; unmatched junction nucleotides: 17. Germline V gene sequence: CDR1 LNHDA, CDR2 SQIVND (reference sequence). This CDR3 is 19 amino acids long. CDR3 sequence (DNA): TGTGCCAGTACCCAGAAGGTTGGACAGGGAACCCTTAGCAATCAGCCCCAGCATTTT. Protein product: CASTQKVGQGTLSNQPQHF.

The chain links TRBV12-2 to TRBJ1-1; the table names TRBD1, a call not compared with the DNA. TRBV12-2 is a recognized pseudogene. The CDR3 length is 17 residues. In DNA form, the CDR3 reads TGTGCAAGTCGCTTCAACTCAGGGGGCTCCGGGGGCACTGAAGCTTTCTTT. Its translation: CASRFNSGGSGGTEAFF.

J is TRBJ1-5 and V is TRBV19, with D hard to call. CDR1 and CDR2 (germline): LNHDA, SQIVND (reference sequence). CDR3 length: 13 amino acids. Between the trimmed V and J ends, which lost 4 bases and 2 bases, there was a span of 6 bases. The CDR3 reads CASSTGGNQPQHF. CDR3 DNA: TGTGCCAGTAGTACCGGGGGCAATCAGCCCCAGCATTTT.

The gene calls are TRBV10-3 and TRBJ2-5; D unclear. The V gene lost 10 bases and the J gene lost 1 base, with 13 bases spanning the gap. Germline V CDR1 and CDR2: ENHRY, SYGVKD. The CDR3 consists of 13 residues. The CDR3 sequence: CATSQVIQETQYF. The CDR3 coding sequence is TGTGCCACGAGTCAGGTAATCCAAGAGACCCAGTACTTC.

This chain joins TRBV5-1 and TRBJ2-7; the match to TRBD2 covers 14 bases. Unmatched junction bases numbered 12, after V lost 7 bases and J lost 6 bases. Germline-derived CDR1 and CDR2 are SGHRS and YFSETQ. The CDR3 length is 16 residues. The DNA of the CDR3 is TGCGCCAGCGGGACTAGCGGGGGAGCCCCGCTCACCGAGCAGTACTTC. Protein: CASGTSGGAPLTEQYF.

V usage is TRBV7-3 and J usage is TRBJ1-1; D is unresolved. Germline CDR1 reads SGHTA; CDR2 reads FQGTGA. The CDR3 runs 13 residues. Trimming took off 4 bases at V and 0 bases at J, with 6 bases between the two ends. CDR3 sequence (DNA): TGTGCCAGCAGCTCCCTTTTGAACACTGAAGCTTTCTTT. It translates to CASSSLLNTEAFF.

Here the CDR3 reads CASSSAGGARQPQHF. The DNA of the CDR3 is TGTGCCAGCAGTTCGGCCGGGGGGGCACGTCAGCCCCAGCATTTT. This sequence joins TRBV6-2 or TRBV6-3 and TRBJ1-5; the D gene is possibly TRBD1 (6 bases). In germline, CDR1 is MNHEY, CDR2 SVGEGT. Trimming stripped 4 bases from V and 6 bases from J, with 16 bases between. The length of the CDR3 is 15 residues.

This clone turned up a few times. The sample contains more than one DNA sequence encoding this CDR3. This sequence joins TRBV7-3 and TRBJ2-1, with TRBD1 as a possible D gene (6 bases). The V gene lost 2 bases and the J gene lost 4 bases, with 9 bases spanning the gap. In germline, CDR1 is SGHTA, CDR2 FQGTGA. This CDR3 is 14 amino acids long. CDR3: CASSLPGQYNEQFF. The DNA for the CDR3 is TGTGCCAGCAGCTTACCCGGACAGTACAATGAGCAGTTCTTC.

The rearrangement joins TRBV5-1 to TRBJ1-5, with TRBD1 matching over 7 bases. Trimming at V came to 4 bases and at J to 6 bases, leaving 7 bases not matched to a gene. Germline values: CDR1 SGHRS, CDR2 YFSETQ. The CDR3 totals 14 residues. The CDR3 loop is CASSPQTGFQPQHF. As DNA, the CDR3 is TGCGCCAGCAGCCCCCAGACAGGGTTTCAGCCCCAGCATTTT.

This chain uses TRBV19 with TRBJ1-1; D possibly corresponds to TRBD1 (6 bases). CDR3 length equals 12 residues. The V end was cut by 7 bases, the J end by 1 base, with 7 bases between. The V gene's germline CDR1 is LNHDA and CDR2 SQIVND (reference sequence). The CDR3 nucleotides are TGTGCCAGTAAGGACAGGAACACTGAAGCTTTCTTT. Translation gives CASKDRNTEAFF.

The rearrangement links TRBV4-3 to TRBJ2-2; 10 bases match TRBD1. Germline loops: CDR1 LGHNA, CDR2 YSLEER. The CDR3 extends over 17 amino acids. Losses at the gene ends were 1 base for V and 7 bases for J; bases not matched to a gene: 9. CDR3 coding DNA: TGCGCCAGCAGCCAAGGGACAGGGGGAGGGCTTGGCGGGGAGCTGTTTTTT. Its protein product is CASSQGTGGGLGGELFF.

The chain recombines TRBV7-9 with TRBJ2-3; TRBD1 is a possible D gene (5 bases). With 5 bases removed from V and 0 bases from J, the gap between germline ends came to 12 bases. CDR3 length: 15 residues. The germline CDR1 and CDR2 sequences are SEHNR and FQNEAQ (reference sequence). The DNA for the CDR3 is TGTGCCAGCAGCCCCCTAGGGGCCAGCACAGATACGCAGTATTTT. Protein sequence: CASSPLGASTDTQYF.

The V call is TRBV6-2 or TRBV6-3, the J call TRBJ2-3, with a weak D call TRBD2 (7 bases). V lost 0 bases to trimming and J lost 1 base, with 17 bases between them. The CDR3 loop spans 18 amino acids. Germline V gene lookup returns CDR1 MNHEY and CDR2 SVGEGT. The CDR3 sequence: CASSYSPGRRGRTDTQYF. The DNA for the CDR3 is TGTGCCAGCAGTTACTCACCTGGGAGGCGGGGGCGCACAGATACGCAGTATTTT.